This TCR beta chain was documented in a study of control samples from healthy donors and cancer patients. The CDR3 spans 14 residues. The V segment lost 4 bases and the J segment 5 bases; nucleotides outside the gene matches: 7. Germline-derived CDR1 and CDR2 are WNHNN and SYGVQD (reference sequence). Some clones are missing from TCRdb's copy, which holds only in-frame ones; the method was immunoSEQ multiplex PCR. The sample includes some 150,000 clones, roughly 93% of them seen just once. Source material: blood. The sequence came from a man aged 45-65 years in good health. This chain joins TRBV10-1 and TRBJ2-7; 8 bases map to TRBD2. The CDR3 region is CASSAASGFHEQYF. The CDR3 nucleotides are TGCGCCAGCAGTGCTGCTAGCGGGTTTCACGAGCAGTACTTC.